This T cell receptor beta chain was captured by sequencing in a study of early T cells in non-severe SARS-CoV-2 infection (dated by TCRdb to about 2021). Study-level background: Bulk RNA from unsorted whole blood was used for TCR sequencing, so alpha and beta chains could not be paired.

The table lists this clonotype with many counts. There is no known antigen for this receptor. Qualities for individual bases were not recorded, and no much larger clone is one base off. The CDR3 runs 13 residues from the cysteine to the phenylalanine. Just CDR3 DNA is preserved here, 39 bases in frame from base 1. V is shortened by 6 bases, J by 5 bases, and the region joining them spans 11 bases. Libraries were built with 5' RACE. For sequencing, a NextSeq 500 was employed. Unique molecular identifiers were attached to individual cDNA molecules in the TCR library protocol so that sequencing error and PCR bias could be corrected. Both TCR alpha and beta chains were sequenced, and tight co-correlation was observed between alpha and beta sequence abundances in each sample. The paper's data handling went like this. V gene, J gene and CDR3 annotation of TCR sequences was performed with Decombinator V4. Expanded TCRs were defined as changing significantly between any two time points under a Poisson model with p below 0.0001. TCR abundances were normalised to the total number of TCRs sequenced in each sample and reported as counts per million. MAIT TCRs were defined by TRAV1-2 paired with TRAJ12, TRAJ20 or TRAJ33, and iNKT TCRs by TRAV10 paired with TRAJ18. VDJdb, accessed 1 November 2021, was searched for CMV, EBV and SARS-CoV-2 annotated TCRs, with TCRs annotated for multiple antigens excluded. TCRdb handled the public reads itself, with Q25 trimming in fastp and clone calling in MiXCR, and kept productive beta chains. For every CDR3 protein sequence, its rows merge into one entry that carries the most common genes and DNA. The V and J calls come from TCRdb's annotation, not from the publication. The sample table lists roughly 69,000 distinct CDR3 sequences, 7% to 10% of them with a count of one. About an eighth of the sample goes to the ten largest clones.

This was a case-control study nested in a cohort of healthcare workers in London, UK, who had nasopharyngeal swab PCR tests and blood samples taken every week. Healthcare workers were enrolled in the week of the UK lockdown, from 23 to 31 March 2020, and were followed every week for up to roughly 16 weeks. Beyond this particular receptor, the publication reports: VDJdb matching was skewed toward anti-spike CD8 responses and likely underestimated virus-specific expansions by missing private and CD4 specificities.

The origin of this receptor is an adult who was a healthcare worker with PCR-confirmed SARS-CoV-2 infection or an uninfected control (not recorded which). The chain links TRBV12-3 or TRBV12-4 with TRBJ1-5; a tentative D call is TRBD1 (6 bases match). This material consisted of whole blood, taken at baseline. The CDR3: CASRLQGDQPQHF. The nucleotides read TGTGCCAGCAGACTACAGGGTGATCAGCCCCAGCATTTT.